This TCR beta chain was identified in a study of cytomegalovirus exposure and HLA in healthy donors. Findings and limits, study-wide: A classifier reportedly called cytomegalovirus status with high sensitivity and specificity.

The CDR3 sequence is 15 residues long. Germline V gene data show CDR1 as MNHEY and CDR2 as SMNVEV (reference sequence). V lost 2 bases to trimming and J lost 1 base; unmatched junction nucleotides: 4. Primers included in the PCR were 60 Vbeta and 13 Jbeta primers. Using immunoSEQ multiplex PCR, the repertoire was profiled, and TCRdb retains in-frame clones only, with some absent. The sample records around 95,000 clones, around four fifths being singletons. Regarding this clone: Its antigen is still unknown.

This chain links TRBV27 with TRBJ1-1, with TRBD1 identical over 7 bases. The sequence was collected from a man aged 30-40 years in good health and CMV-seropositive. The sequenced sample consisted of PBMCs. CDR3: CASSLARDRNTEAFF. CDR3 DNA sequence: TGTGCCAGCAGTTTAGCCCGGGACAGGAACACTGAAGCTTTCTTT.